This T cell receptor (beta chain) emerged from a study of blood T cell repertoires in COVID-19. The protocol was immunoSEQ multiplex PCR, while the TCRdb copy is restricted to in-frame clones and leaves out a portion. The sample shows some 250,000 clones, about 91% of them seen only once. From germline, CDR1 is MGHRA and CDR2 YSYEKL. V lost 1 base, J lost 5 bases, and 17 bases lay in between. The CDR3 runs 16 residues. This clonotype was sampled from a human donor in a cohort exposed to, infected with or recovered from COVID-19 (not recorded which). The donor label of this sample is uncertain. The sequencing input was PBMCs or T cells enriched from blood (not recorded which). The chain links TRBV4-1 to TRBJ1-1, with TRBD1 as a possible D gene (6 bases). The CDR3 region has the DNA TGCGCCAGCAGCCAAGTTTTAACAGGGCGAGGGACTGAAGCTTTCTTT. It codes for CASSQVLTGRGTEAFF.